The clone carrying this TCR beta chain showed up just once. Its target is not known. On sorted subsets, replicate PCRs used 200 to 250 ng DNA, or around 30,000 T cell genomes. TCRdb's table, derived via immunoSEQ multiplex PCR, lists solely in-frame clones and lacks some. This sample has over a million clones, with 98% to 99% found just once. Losses at the gene ends were 7 bases for V and 7 bases for J; bases not matched to a gene: 10. The CDR3 extends over 13 amino acids. Germline V gene data show CDR1 as SQVTM and CDR2 as ANQGSEA. The data stem from a study of shared clonotypes between healthy human individuals. Study-wide results and caveats: For sorted subsets, rarefaction showed incomplete sequencing despite large depth.

The receptor was isolated from a young man in good health. The source material was naive CD4+ T cells sorted from blood. Documented subset: CD45RA+ positively selected. The chain carries TRBV29-1 and TRBJ2-4; 7 bases line up with TRBD1. The DNA for the CDR3 is TGCAGCGCTAACCCGGGGACAGTGAACATTCAGTACTTC. Its translation: CSANPGTVNIQYF.